This TCR beta chain was sequenced during a study of T cells after yellow fever vaccination. Study conclusions and caveats: Weaker overall, the secondary response nonetheless peaked faster (day 5 versus 15).

The CDR3 extends over 13 amino acids. The germline V and J ends were trimmed by 4 bases and 5 bases, with 11 bases remaining between them. CDR1 is LGHDT, CDR2 YNNKEL, per germline (reference sequence). This clonotype was recorded a few times. What it binds is unknown. MiXCR, applied by TCRdb to the 5' RACE reads, yields one record per CDR3 protein. Counted here are about 550,000 distinct CDR3 sequences, less than 20% occurring once; the ten biggest clones make up 13% to 15%. The V call is TRBV3-1, the J call TRBJ2-5; D gene ambiguous. Sequencing was performed on PBMCs, taken 15 days after the yellow fever booster vaccination. The TCR originated in a young man who received the YFV17D yellow fever vaccine. The CDR3: CASSPWEVETQYF. The DNA of the CDR3 is TGTGCCAGCAGCCCGTGGGAAGTCGAGACCCAGTACTTC.